This T cell receptor beta chain was documented in a study of blood T cell repertoires in COVID-19. Study-level background: Italy, Spain and the United States were the sources of the convalescent and acute COVID-19 samples. The cDNA or gDNA used as material had been derived from T cells, B-cell-depleted T cells, or PBMCs.

Trimming stripped 7 bases from V and 8 bases from J, with 16 bases between. The CDR3 has 13 amino acids. Germline assignment: CDR1 SGHRS and CDR2 YFSETQ. As processed by the authors: Reference gene primers were amplified, and this amplification served to estimate nucleated cell counts. The assay was immunoSEQ multiplex PCR, and TCRdb's table has in-frame clones only and misses some. Clone size and the V and J calls come from that table; the DNA yielded D and trimming. The profile shows some 220,000 clones, approximately 80% of them singletons. The material sequenced was peripheral blood. The chain employs TRBV5-1 and TRBJ2-4; tentatively, D is TRBD1 (6 bases). The TCR sequence derives from a woman in her sixties or seventies who had recovered from COVID-19. The CDR3 bases are TGCGCCAGCTGGGACAATATTAGGGACATTCAGTACTTC. The encoded protein is CASWDNIRDIQYF.